This TCR beta chain stems from a study of blood T cell repertoires in COVID-19 (dated by TCRdb to 2020 to 2022). Looking at the study overall: Samples from collaborators originated in the United States, Italy and Spain and spanned both the acute and convalescent phases of COVID-19. The material from the prospective study consisted of cDNA or gDNA derived from T cells, B-cell-depleted T cells, or PBMCs. Subjects who had been exposed to COVID-19, were actively infected with it, or had recovered from it provided the deeply sampled blood TCRbeta repertoires that made up the dataset. The repertoires were released in a freely available public database intended as a resource for research on the immune response to SARS-CoV-2. The samples were drawn from the first 160 participants of the ongoing ImmuneRACE study and from some 1,300 subjects provided by 6 global collaborators. The sample metadata nearly always contained a de-identified subject ID, COVID-19 status, age in years and sex. Where available, HLA class I and class II types were taken from metadata supplied by the sample provider and were not determined by assay-based typing.

TCRbeta CDR3 regions were amplified from genomic DNA using the immunoSEQ Assay, a bias-controlled multiplex PCR. Per the source publication's procedure: Nucleated cell counts per sample were estimated from amplification of reference gene primers within the assay. To quantify the absolute abundance of each unique TCRbeta CDR3 rearrangement, sequence reads were collapsed and filtered. For each sample, productive Simpson clonality was calculated as the square root of Simpson's diversity index over productive rearrangements. Imported from immuneACCESS, the table was reduced by TCRdb to in-frame sequences with V and J called. These copies leave out some clones; in studies compared against another copy, an unresolved V gene accounts for under half, and the cause of the remainder is not known. V and J calls and clone size come straight from that table; D and trimming were deduced from the DNA. For this sample there are 180,000 or so clones; 80% to 85% appear just once. Less than 3% of the sample goes to the ten largest clones.

Remarks on this clone: What this receptor recognizes is not known. Base-call qualities are not available, and no considerably larger clone is one nucleotide away.

The collaborating institutions used their own protocols to collect whole blood in K2EDTA tubes. For TCRbeta analysis, collaborators shipped samples as frozen whole blood, isolated PBMCs, or DNA extracted from either of those sample types. Study-wide conclusions, independent of this receptor: The amount of clinical and demographic metadata varied by source and participant and was provided uncurated.

The germline V and J ends show losses of 5 bases and 4 bases respectively, and no gene match explains 7 bases of the junction. The germline V gene specifies SNHLY as CDR1 and FYNNEI as CDR2. The CDR3, from cysteine to phenylalanine, totals 14 residues. Of the read, only the CDR3 DNA is kept; its 42 bases are in frame from base 1. Specimen: peripheral blood. The clonotype originates from a human donor with acute or convalescent COVID-19. The donor label of this sample is uncertain. The sequence is built from TRBV2 and TRBJ1-1, with 7 bases aligning to TRBD1. The DNA reads as follows: TGTGCCAGCAGTAAGGACACAGGGGTCACTGAAGCTTTCTTT. Translated, this is CASSKDTGVTEAFF.